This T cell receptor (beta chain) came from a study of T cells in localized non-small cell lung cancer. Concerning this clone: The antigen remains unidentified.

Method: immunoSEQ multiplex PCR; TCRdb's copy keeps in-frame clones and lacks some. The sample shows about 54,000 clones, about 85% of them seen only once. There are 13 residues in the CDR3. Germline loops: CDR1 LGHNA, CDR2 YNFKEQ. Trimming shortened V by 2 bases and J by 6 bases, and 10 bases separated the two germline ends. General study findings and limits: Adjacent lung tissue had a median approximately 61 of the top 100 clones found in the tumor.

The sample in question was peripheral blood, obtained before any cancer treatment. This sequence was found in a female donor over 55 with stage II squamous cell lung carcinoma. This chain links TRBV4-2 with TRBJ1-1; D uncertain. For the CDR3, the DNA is TGTGCCAGCAGCCAATTTGCGTACGCTGAAGCTTTCTTT. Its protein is CASSQFAYAEAFF.